The rows below give T cell receptor beta chains drawn from one sample of a study of spatial heterogeneity in lung cancer. TCRdb processed the 5' RACE reads anew with MiXCR; each CDR3 protein has one entry. The sample has about 35,000 distinct CDR3 sequences, 3% to 3.5% seen once; the top ten hold under 40%. The sample here was normal lung tissue next to the tumor, taken at surgery. These receptors all come from a male donor with early-stage non-small cell lung cancer. CDR3s leave out the opening cysteine and the closing phenylalanine or tryptophan. Fields, in order: V gene, J gene, CDR3 protein.

>TRBV28|TRBJ2-7
ASSTGFEQY
>TRBV4-1|TRBJ2-5
ASSQDTLRGASQETQY
>TRBV11-3|TRBJ2-5
ASSNSGSEETQY
>TRBV11-2|TRBJ2-1
ASSQGLVDEQF
>TRBV7-9|TRBJ2-2
ASSPGQGNTGELF
>TRBV2|TRBJ2-3
ASSDGRNIWEYTDTQY
>TRBV5-6|TRBJ2-4
ASSLAEGTQY
>TRBV2|TRBJ2-3
ASSEGGGDYTDTQY
>TRBV7-3|TRBJ2-1
ASSLYPHSGSYNEQF
>TRBV20-1|TRBJ2-7
SAKGLHSYEQY
>TRBV20-1|TRBJ2-3
SAPGLSTDTQY
>TRBV28|TRBJ2-7
ASTSPWTSGTYEQY
>TRBV5-1|TRBJ2-1
ASSPGGQGFDEQF
>TRBV12-3/TRBV12-4|TRBJ2-7
ASSLGGFSNEQY
>TRBV6-5|TRBJ1-3
ASRTDRAGNTIY
>TRBV12-3/TRBV12-4|TRBJ2-7
ASSIGQGAKGY
>TRBV2|TRBJ2-3
ASIPRLVSTDTQY
>TRBV19|TRBJ2-6
ASSIDDPRGYSGANVLT
>TRBV27|TRBJ1-5
ASSLLTQPQH
>TRBV20-1|TRBJ1-5
SARDATPTAPNQPQH
>TRBV12-3/TRBV12-4|TRBJ2-1
ASSLASNVQF
>TRBV28|TRBJ2-4
ASSPLGGGENIQY
>TRBV12-3/TRBV12-4|TRBJ2-3
ASSLSGTTDTQY
>TRBV29-1|TRBJ2-3
SVGGGIRYDTQY
>TRBV28|TRBJ2-7
ASSPTGDSYEQY
>TRBV7-2|TRBJ2-1
ASSLTHTPVFLAGGRGNEQF
>TRBV28|TRBJ1-6
ASSPHRSGPGDHLLH
>TRBV20-1|TRBJ1-5
SADGTGNVQPQH
>TRBV28|TRBJ2-1
ASSFGTSRNEQF
>TRBV5-1|TRBJ2-7
ASSLAPTGGYSYEQY
>TRBV20-1|TRBJ1-5
SARDGQGAYQPQH
>TRBV2|TRBJ1-4
ASSMVAGTYEKLF
>TRBV7-2|TRBJ2-5
ASSWVSGNQETQY
>TRBV29-1|TRBJ2-3
SLRRSTDTQY
>TRBV3-1|TRBJ2-3
ASSLQGETDTQY
>TRBV27|TRBJ2-2
ASIPFAGRTGELF
>TRBV6-2/TRBV6-3|TRBJ1-5
ASRTSNQPQH
>TRBV5-5|TRBJ1-1
ASSLAGTTEAF
>TRBV20-1|TRBJ2-1
SAVRTEAYNEQF
>TRBV29-1|TRBJ2-1
SVGRVNEQF
>TRBV6-1|TRBJ2-5
ASSEFPGQFQETQY
>TRBV6-2/TRBV6-3|TRBJ2-5
ASSYASSGGQETQY
>TRBV5-1|TRBJ2-7
ASSGLAGGPYEQY
>TRBV5-1|TRBJ2-5
ASSLAVQETQY
>TRBV11-3|TRBJ1-1
ASSLTLGTEAF
>TRBV7-6|TRBJ2-7
ASSLDRQGGTYEQY
>TRBV4-2|TRBJ1-4
ASSPDGQGATTNEKLF
>TRBV5-1|TRBJ2-1
ASSLDGARQF
>TRBV5-4|TRBJ2-1
ASSLDGTEQF
>TRBV5-1|TRBJ2-5
ASSFQGAEETQY
>TRBV5-1|TRBJ2-6
ASSLSTGVNSGANVLT
>TRBV5-6|TRBJ2-7
ASSIRARRSYEQY
>TRBV28|TRBJ1-5
ASSLFRGGGSQPQH
>TRBV6-5|TRBJ2-1
ASSYSSGRAGNEQF
>TRBV2|TRBJ2-7
ASSAQSSQY
>TRBV20-1|TRBJ2-1
SARDASGRGGEQF
>TRBV29-1|TRBJ2-7
SVARGDRYEQY
>TRBV12-3/TRBV12-4|TRBJ2-1
ASSSLGGEQF
>TRBV5-1|TRBJ1-1
ASSPGDRNTEAF